Listed below are T cell receptor beta chains from one sample, sequenced in a study of T cells in Graves' hyperthyroidism and ophthalmopathy. Using its own MiXCR run on the multiplex PCR reads, TCRdb lists one record per CDR3 protein. Among hundreds of thousands of distinct CDR3 sequences listed, roughly 20% were seen once. The sequenced material came from blood. The receptors derive from a man aged 25 to 45 with Graves' ophthalmopathy. The CDR3 runs from the conserved cysteine through the conserved F or W. The D gene is left open where the match is weak. Clone size is not always given. Where it is, it says once, few, many or a class for expanded clones.

clone_size j_call d_call v_call cdr3_nt cdr3_aa
. TRBJ1-1 . TRBV9 TGTGCCAGCAGCGCCGACCCGACCCTGGGTGAAGCTTTCTTT CASSADPTLGEAFF
few TRBJ2-3 . TRBV28 TGTGCCAGCAGTCTCCCCGTGCCGCCCACTCGGTATTTT CASSLPVPPTRYF
. TRBJ2-1 . TRBV9 TGTGCCAGCAGCGCCGACTCCTCCGGGCGAGAGCAGTTCTTC CASSADSSGREQFF
few TRBJ1-2 TRBD1 TRBV7-2 TGTGCCAGCAGCTTGATCCGGGTTAACAGGGGGCTGGACTATGGCTACACCTTC CASSLIRVNRGLDYGYTF
many TRBJ2-2 . TRBV11-2 TGTGCCAGCAGCTACGGTGCGGCGGGGCTTAACACCGGGGAGCTGTTTTTT CASSYGAAGLNTGELFF
many TRBJ2-7 . TRBV28 TGTGCCAGCAGCTACAATCTGCTGAGCTCCTACGAGCAGTACTTC CASSYNLLSSYEQYF
many TRBJ1-1 TRBD1 TRBV7-6 TGTGCCAGCAGCCAGAGGGGGACAGGGGGCTTCACTGAAGCTTTCTTT CASSQRGTGGFTEAFF
. TRBJ2-2 . TRBV4-1 TGCGCCAGCAGCCACCCCCAGGAGTTCGCGAACACCGGGGAGCTGTTTTTT CASSHPQEFANTGELFF
once TRBJ2-3 TRBD2 TRBV6-1 TGTGCCAGCAGTCAGCTAGCGGGGGCGGCAGATACGCAGTATTTT CASSQLAGAADTQYF
many TRBJ2-2 TRBD2 TRBV28 TGTGCCAGCAGTCCCCAGCGGGAGGGTTACACCGGGGAGCTGTTTTTT CASSPQREGYTGELFF
few TRBJ1-6 TRBD1 TRBV12-3/TRBV12-4 TGTGCCAGCAGTTTATCGGGACAGTATAATTCACCCCTCCACTTT CASSLSGQYNSPLHF
. TRBJ2-7 . TRBV28 TGTGCCAGCAGTCAAGGTGGGGCGGGAACCCCCTACGAGCAGTACTTC CASSQGGAGTPYEQYF
many TRBJ1-1 . TRBV7-2 TGTGCCAGCAGCTGGGGGGCGAACACTGAAGCTTTCTTT CASSWGANTEAFF
few TRBJ1-6 . TRBV5-1 TGCGCCAGCAGCGATCAGGGCTCAAATTCACCCCTCCACTTT CASSDQGSNSPLHF
. TRBJ2-5 . TRBV7-3 TGTGCCAGCAGCTTAACTTTGGTGGAGACCCAGTACTTC CASSLTLVETQYF
many TRBJ2-2 . TRBV30 TGTGCCTGGAGTGTACAACTAGCCGTCGGGGAGCTGTTTTTT CAWSVQLAVGELFF
many TRBJ1-5 TRBD1 TRBV28 TGTGCCAGCAGTTTAATCAGGGGGGATCAGCCCCAGCATTTT CASSLIRGDQPQHF
. TRBJ2-3 . TRBV12-3/TRBV12-4 TGTGCCAGCAGTTTAGGCGCTCAGGGGACAGATACGCAGTATTTT CASSLGAQGTDTQYF
many TRBJ2-5 TRBD1 TRBV28 TGTGCCAGCAGTTATACAGGGGGGCAAGAGACCCAGTACTTC CASSYTGGQETQYF
. TRBJ2-1 TRBD2 TRBV6-1 TGTGCCAGCAGTAGGGCTAGCGGGGCCCTTACTGAGCAGTTCTTC CASSRASGALTEQFF
few TRBJ2-7 TRBD1 TRBV7-9 TGTGCCAGCAGCCCCGAGGGACAGGGGGCCTCCTACGAGCAGTACTTC CASSPEGQGASYEQYF
many TRBJ2-3 TRBD2 TRBV11-3 TGTGACCCCGGCCGGGGGGACCCCCCAGATACGCAGTATTTT CDPGRGDPPDTQYF
. TRBJ2-3 . TRBV9 TGTGCCAGCAGCCCCAAGAGGGAGTGGGATACGCAGTATTTT CASSPKREWDTQYF
. TRBJ1-5 . TRBV20-1 TGCAGTGCCTGGAGAAGGGGTCAGCCCCAGCATTTT CSAWRRGQPQHF
. TRBJ1-2 . TRBV29-1 TGCAGCGTTGAAGATTTTCCGGGAATGGTCTATGGCTACACCTTC CSVEDFPGMVYGYTF
. TRBJ1-5 . TRBV12-3/TRBV12-4 TGTGCCAGCAGCCCCGTTAGTCAGCCCCAGCATTTT CASSPVSQPQHF
once TRBJ2-2 . TRBV10-1 TGCGCCACCGGGGGACTCCCTGACACCGGGGAGCTGTTTTTT CATGGLPDTGELFF